This T cell receptor beta chain was captured in a study of blood T cell repertoires in COVID-19. V lost 0 bases to trimming and J lost 0 bases, with 5 bases between them. This CDR3 contains 14 residues. Germline loops: CDR1 SGDLS, CDR2 YYNGEE. Comment on this clone: Additional DNA sequences in this sample encode the identical CDR3.

Assay: immunoSEQ multiplex PCR; the TCRdb copy retains only in-frame clones and omits some. The sample includes over 250,000 clones, approximately 91% of them seen just once. The receptor's source is a man aged 50-59 years with acute or convalescent COVID-19. This chain joins TRBV9 and TRBJ2-3; the D gene is possibly TRBD1 (5 bases). The sequenced sample consisted of peripheral blood. The CDR3 coding sequence is TGTGCCAGCAGCGTAGCAGGGAGCACAGATACGCAGTATTTT. This sequence encodes CASSVAGSTDTQYF.